This TCR beta chain stems from a study of a mutant IDH1 vaccine in newly diagnosed glioma. Turning to the study itself: Patients were given eight vaccinations, scheduled in weeks 1, 3, 5, 7, 11, 15, 19 and 23. Former treatment meant radiotherapy, temozolomide, or both; the majority had gotten both.

The table came from immunoSEQ multiplex PCR; TCRdb's copy has only in-frame clones and leaves some out. The sample contains 75,000 to 85,000 clones, roughly nine tenths of which appear only once. Worth noting for this clone: Its antigen remains unknown.

Time point denoted: week 5, during vaccination. Topical imiquimod accompanied each vaccine dose, which consisted of 300 ug of mutant IDH1 20-mer peptide. There are 15 residues in the CDR3. Germline V gene data show CDR1 as SEHNR and CDR2 as FQNEAQ (reference sequence). V was pared by 3 bases and J by 5 bases, with 17 bases between. The chain recombines TRBV7-9 with TRBJ2-7; the D call may be TRBD1 or TRBD2 (5 bases each). The input for sequencing was PBMCs, taken from a glioma patient whose treatment included an IDH1 peptide vaccine. The sequence came from a woman in her fifties or sixties with glioma. CDR3 DNA: TGTGCCAGCAGCTTTTACCGGGACGGGGTAAACGAGCAGTACTTC. This sequence encodes CASSFYRDGVNEQYF.